This T cell receptor (beta chain) came from a study of regulatory T cells in long-lasting Graves disease. Findings and caveats of the study: Persistent disease showed a preference for TRBV28, TRBJ1-2 and TRBJ2-5.

Stated time point: persistent/refractory GD, antithyroid drugs over 5 years with positive TRAb. PBMC RNA served as the TCR library source. Germline V gene sequence: CDR1 LGHDT, CDR2 YNNKEL (reference sequence). The length of the CDR3 is 15 residues. The germline V and J ends were trimmed by 3 bases and 7 bases, with 13 bases remaining between them. Relying on iRepertoire HTBI primers and Arm-PCR of CDR3 regions, the team built TCR beta libraries. TCRdb processed the multiplex PCR reads anew with MiXCR; each CDR3 protein has one entry. This table holds around 340,000 distinct CDR3 sequences, around 20% found once. In regard to this clonotype: Its antigen is still unknown.

Sample: peripheral blood mononuclear cells (PBMCs), taken when the disease was refractory, from a patient treated with antithyroid drugs. This clonotype was sampled from a female donor with Graves disease. The V gene is TRBV3-1, the J gene TRBJ1-6; D gene unclear. In DNA form, the CDR3 reads TGTGCCAGCAGCCACGAGACGGTCCCGAATTCACCCCTCCACTTT. This sequence encodes CASSHETVPNSPLHF. Looking up the rest from reference TRBV3-1 and TRBJ1-6 gives the full variable domain: DTAVSQTPKYLVTQMGNDKSIKCEQNLGHDTMYWYKQDSKKFLKIMFSYNNKELIINETVPNRFSPKSPDKAHLNLHINSLELGDSAVYFCASSHETVPNSPLHFGNGTRLTVT.